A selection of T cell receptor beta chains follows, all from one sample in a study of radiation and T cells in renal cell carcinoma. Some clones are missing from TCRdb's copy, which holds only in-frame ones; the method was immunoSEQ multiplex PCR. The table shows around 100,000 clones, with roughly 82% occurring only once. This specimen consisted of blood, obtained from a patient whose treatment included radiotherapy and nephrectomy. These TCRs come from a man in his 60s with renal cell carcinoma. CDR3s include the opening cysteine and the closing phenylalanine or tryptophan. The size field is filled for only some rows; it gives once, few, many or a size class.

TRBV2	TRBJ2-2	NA	CASSNTPPVRAGGLGGELFF
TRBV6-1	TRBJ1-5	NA	CASSAGQGNQPQHF
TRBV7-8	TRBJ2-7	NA	CASSLYGTSLTHEQYF
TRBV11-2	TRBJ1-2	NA	CASSLASNYGYTF
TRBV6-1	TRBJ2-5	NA	CASSWDRGVETQYF
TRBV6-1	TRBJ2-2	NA	CASSDDRGRTGELFF
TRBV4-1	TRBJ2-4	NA	CASSQGRNIQYF
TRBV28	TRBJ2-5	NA	CASRDTSPETQYF
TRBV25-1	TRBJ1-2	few	CASSGYYGYTF
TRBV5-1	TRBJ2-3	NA	CASTTGLGDTQYF
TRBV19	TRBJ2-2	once	CATTGTSVYTGELFF
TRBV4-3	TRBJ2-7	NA	CASSLRTGRYEQYF
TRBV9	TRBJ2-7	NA	CASSALGGGEQYF
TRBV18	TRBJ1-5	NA	CASSPRGANQPQHF
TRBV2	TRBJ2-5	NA	CASTWTGRIETQYF
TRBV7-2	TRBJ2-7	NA	CASSLRLSGRLNPSYEQYF
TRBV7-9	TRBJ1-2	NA	CASSLLDSAGYTF
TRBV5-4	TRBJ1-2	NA	CASSFAGQGNYGYTF
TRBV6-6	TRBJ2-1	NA	CASSYRGEGNNEQFF
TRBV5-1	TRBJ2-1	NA	CASSPGGGRGYNEQFF
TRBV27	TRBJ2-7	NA	CASSPSGYEQYF
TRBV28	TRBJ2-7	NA	CASSIQGRYEQYF
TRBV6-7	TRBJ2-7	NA	CASSTNGTSVSYEQYF
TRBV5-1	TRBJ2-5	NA	CASSFGIGQGAQTQYF
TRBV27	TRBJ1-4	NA	CASSLGTGGAFEKLFF
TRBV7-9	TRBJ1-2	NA	CASSLARDSPNYGYTF
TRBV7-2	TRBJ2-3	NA	CASSLSDTQYF
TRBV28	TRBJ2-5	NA	CASSPLGLPTQYF
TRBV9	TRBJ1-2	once	CASSVADRANGYTF